This T cell receptor (beta chain) derives from a study of tumor-infiltrating lymphocytes in localized non-small cell lung cancer. Points from the study as a whole: Available tissue quantity limited TCR sequencing to a patient subset.

For this clone: What it binds is not known.

Using immunoSEQ multiplex PCR, the repertoire was profiled, and TCRdb retains in-frame clones only, with some absent. This repertoire shows approximately 15,000 clones, roughly 79% found once; its top ten account for approximately 9.1%. The CDR3 runs 15 residues. V shed 5 bases, J shed 5 bases, and the junction held 10 bases outside the gene matches. Germline CDR1 MNHEY, CDR2 SMNVEV (reference sequence). Sequenced input: lung tumor tissue. The V gene is TRBV27, the J gene TRBJ2-7, with 9 bases identical to TRBD1. This sequence originates from a human donor with non-small cell lung cancer. DNA for the CDR3: TGTGCCAGCAGTCCGCCCGGGACAGGGAGTAACGAGCAGTACTTC. This codes for CASSPPGTGSNEQYF.